The 2 T cell receptor beta chains reported below all come from one sample, sequenced in a study of follicular helper T cells after annual influenza vaccination. Measured with immunoSEQ multiplex PCR; TCRdb has only the in-frame clones, and not every one. The sample carries about 10,000 clones, approximately 80% recorded once. The time point here: 2014-2015 season, 7 days after vaccination. Sequenced material: CXCR5+ CD38- circulating T follicular helper cells from blood, taken 7 days after influenza vaccination. Subset here: circulating Tfh, non-naive CD4+CXCR5+PD-1+ (ICOS+CD38+ or ICOS-CD38-). The receptors come from an adult who received the influenza vaccine.

The chain uses TRBV11-3 and TRBJ2-7, with 7 nucleotides matching TRBD1. V dropped 5 bases and J dropped 2; count of bases not matched to a gene: 9. Germline lookup yields CDR1 SGHNT and CDR2 YENEEA. CDR3 length: 15 residues. CDR3 in amino acids: CASSPSSRGTYEQYF. The CDR3 bases are TGTGCCAGCAGCCCATCCTCCAGGGGGACCTACGAGCAGTACTTC.

V is TRBV6-4 and J is TRBJ2-2; TRBD2 matches at 9 bases. Germline V gene sequence: CDR1 MRHNA, CDR2 SNTAGT. V trimming: 1 base; J trimming: 0 bases; junction bases outside the gene matches: 9. The CDR3 contains 19 residues. CDR3 sequence reads: CASSDFPRGGGANTGELFF. The CDR3 nucleotides read TGTGCCAGCAGTGACTTCCCCCGAGGCGGGGGGGCGAACACCGGGGAGCTGTTTTTT.